What follows are 12 T cell receptor beta chains derived from one specimen sequenced in a study of cytomegalovirus exposure and HLA in healthy donors. It was with 60 Vbeta and 13 Jbeta primers that the PCR ran. The assay was immunoSEQ multiplex PCR, and TCRdb's table has in-frame clones only and misses some. The sample lists more than 95,000 clones; about 80% were seen once. The specimen was PBMCs. Source of these receptors: a man between 25 and 39 years old in good health and CMV-seropositive.

The chain links TRBV20-1 to TRBJ2-7; D is possibly TRBD1 (5 bases). This CDR3 contains 11 residues. Trimming shortened V by 6 bases and J by 5 bases, and 11 bases separated the two germline ends. In germline, CDR1 is DFQATT, CDR2 SNEGSKA (reference sequence). Here the CDR3 DNA reads TGCAGTGCGGAAGAAGGGGACGAGCAGTACTTC. Amino acid sequence: CSAEEGDEQYF.

This sequence joins TRBV5-1 and TRBJ1-1; D possibly corresponds to TRBD1 (5 bases). The V gene lost 4 bases and the J gene lost 10 bases, with 20 bases spanning the gap. Germline assignment: CDR1 SGHRS and CDR2 YFSETQ. This CDR3 is built from 14 residues. The DNA of the CDR3 is TGCGCCAGCAGCCGGGAGGGTAGTGGGGCGGGAGCTTTCTTT. It is translated as CASSREGSGAGAFF. The full variable domain, in which reference TRBV5-1 and TRBJ1-1 provide the parts outside the CDR3, is KAGVTQTPRYLIKTRGQQVTLSCSPISGHRSVSWYQQTPGQGLQFLFEYFSETQRNKGNFPGRFSGRQFSNSRSEMNVSTLELGDSALYLCASSREGSGAGAFFGQGTRLTVV.

The chain carries TRBV2 and TRBJ2-5; D is undetermined. This CDR3 is built from 13 residues. Germline V gene sequence: CDR1 SNHLY, CDR2 FYNNEI. Trimming stripped 3 bases from V and 0 bases from J, with 5 bases between. The DNA for the CDR3 is TGTGCCAGCAGTGACCCGTACCAAGAGACCCAGTACTTC. This sequence encodes CASSDPYQETQYF. The complete variable domain, with remaining parts taken from reference TRBV2 and TRBJ2-5, reads EPEVTQTPSHQVTQMGQEVILRCVPISNHLYFYWYRQILGQKVEFLVSFYNNEISEKSEIFDDQFSVERPDGSNFTLKIRSTKLEDSAMYFCASSDPYQETQYFGPGTRLLVL.

V is TRBV6-5 and J is TRBJ2-7, with TRBD2 matching over 10 bases. The length of the CDR3 is 14 residues. Germline V CDR1 and CDR2: MNHEY, SVGAGI. Germline trimming cut 6 bases from V and 7 bases from J; bases unmatched to any gene: 9. Here the CDR3 reads CASSQRLAGGEQYF. The CDR3 DNA follows: TGTGCCAGCAGCCAACGACTAGCGGGTGGTGAGCAGTACTTC.

The table lists this clone with a few counts. The chain links TRBV14 to TRBJ1-4; TRBD1 agrees at 10 bases. Per germline, CDR1 SGHDN and CDR2 FVKESK. V lost 5 bases, J lost 6 bases, and 6 bases stayed unmatched. The CDR3 length is 15 residues. The CDR3 nucleotides are TGTGCCAGCAGCAAATGGACAGGGGGTCATGAAAAACTGTTTTTT. Translated, it gives CASSKWTGGHEKLFF.

The rearrangement uses TRBV7-3 and TRBJ1-2; maybe TRBD1 (6 bases). Germline values: CDR1 SGHTA, CDR2 FQGTGA. Trimming took 3 bases from V and 3 from J, leaving 20 bases between them. This CDR3 is built from 17 residues. The CDR3 DNA is TGTGCCAGCAGCTTTGGACTAGCGGGGGGGCGGGACTATGGCTACACCTTC. Amino acid sequence: CASSFGLAGGRDYGYTF. The full variable domain, with the rest looked up from reference TRBV7-3 and TRBJ1-2, is GAGVSQTPSNKVTEKGKYVELRCDPISGHTALYWYRQSLGQGPEFLIYFQGTGAADDSGLPNDRFFAVRPEGSVSTLKIQRTERGDSAVYLCASSFGLAGGRDYGYTFGSGTRLTVV.

The CDR3 spells CASSRDSNEQFF. CDR3 sequence (DNA): TGTGCCAGCAGTCGGGACAGCAATGAGCAGTTCTTC. This chain joins TRBV6-5 and TRBJ2-1, with 7 positions matching TRBD1. The CDR3 length is 12 residues. The germline CDR1 and CDR2 sequences are MNHEY and SVGAGI. The trim removed 5 bases at V and 6 bases at J, leaving 1 base unmatched.

The chain is built from TRBV5-4 and TRBJ1-3, with D perhaps TRBD1 (5 bases). The CDR3 consists of 13 residues. V lost 0 bases and J lost 7, with 8 bases in between. CDR1 and CDR2 from the germline V gene are SGHNT and YYREEE (reference sequence). Here the CDR3 DNA reads TGTGCCAGCAGCTTGGACCAGGGCAACACCATATATTTT. The encoded protein is CASSLDQGNTIYF. Combining the CDR3 with reference TRBV5-4 and TRBJ1-3 gives the whole variable domain ETGVTQSPTHLIKTRGQQVTLRCSSQSGHNTVSWYQQALGQGPQFIFQYYREEENGRGNFPPRFSGLQFPNYSSELNVNALELDDSALYLCASSLDQGNTIYFGEGSWLTVV.

This sequence joins TRBV4-1 and TRBJ2-2; 10 bases map to TRBD1. In germline, CDR1 is MGHRA, CDR2 YSYEKL. The CDR3 is 15 residues long. V shed 3 bases, J shed 5 bases, and the junction held 3 bases outside the gene matches. The CDR3 sequence is CASSQGQGRTGELFF. The CDR3 DNA sequence: TGCGCCAGCAGCCAGGGACAGGGGCGAACCGGGGAGCTGTTTTTT.

This clone was detected only a few times. The J gene is TRBJ1-1, the V gene TRBV5-1; D is ambiguous. The CDR3 length is 13 residues. V lost 0 bases to trimming and J lost 6 bases, with 9 bases between them. The germline V gene encodes CDR1 SGHRS and CDR2 YFSETQ. The chain's CDR3 is CASSLDLTPEAFF. For the CDR3, the DNA is TGCGCCAGCAGCTTGGATCTAACCCCTGAAGCTTTCTTT.

This clone was observed a handful of times. This chain connects TRBV6-1 to TRBJ1-3, with 9 bases that match TRBD1. This CDR3 has 16 amino acids. CDR1 and CDR2 from the germline V gene are MNHNS and SASEGT. Germline trimming cut 2 bases from V and 2 bases from J; bases unmatched to any gene: 4. In nucleotides, the CDR3 is TGTGCCAGCAGTGAATTCACAGGGGGCCCTGGAAACACCATATATTTT. This encodes CASSEFTGGPGNTIYF.

The chain has TRBV19 and TRBJ1-4; 9 positions match TRBD1. The CDR3 length is 18 residues. Germline loops: CDR1 LNHDA, CDR2 SQIVND (reference sequence). J lost 7 bases, V lost 3 bases, and 15 bases had no gene match. The DNA of the CDR3 is TGTGCCAGTAGTATCCAAAAAGACAGGGGGGTATTATGTGAAAAACTGTTTTTT. Its protein product is CASSIQKDRGVLCEKLFF.